A selection of T cell receptor beta chains follows, all from one sample in a study of cytotoxic CD8 clonotypes in ibrutinib-treated CLL. Repertoires were generated with immunoSEQ multiplex PCR, while TCRdb's copy carries only in-frame clones and drops some. The table has some 84,000 clones, about 86% seen once. This specimen was PBMCs, taken before ibrutinib treatment. These receptors were taken from a human donor with chronic lymphocytic leukemia. The CDR3 runs from the conserved cysteine through the conserved F or W. A D gene is named only where the DNA matches it firmly. Clone size appears in some rows only: once, few, many, or a class for an expanded clone.

V gene	D gene	clone size	J gene	CDR3 DNA	CDR3 protein
TRBV7-9	-	-	TRBJ1-5	TGTGCCAGCAGCTTAGACAATCAGCCCCAGCATTTT	CASSLDNQPQHF
TRBV10-3	-	-	TRBJ2-7	TGTGCCATCTGGGCAGGGGCCTCCTACGAGCAGTACTTC	CAIWAGASYEQYF
TRBV11-1	-	-	TRBJ2-7	TGTGCCAGCAGCCCACCGGGGGAGTGGACCTACGAGCAGTACTTC	CASSPPGEWTYEQYF
TRBV7-2	-	-	TRBJ2-3	TGTGCCAGCAGCTCTGGGGGCATTAGCACAGATACGCAGTATTTT	CASSSGGISTDTQYF
TRBV28	TRBD2	once	TRBJ2-7	TGTGCCAGTCCCCCTTCGGGGACTAGCGGGAGTGTACACGAGCAGTACTTC	CASPPSGTSGSVHEQYF
TRBV9	TRBD2	-	TRBJ2-3	TGTGCCAGCAGCGTCGGACTAGCGGCGAGCACAGATACGCAGTATTTT	CASSVGLAASTDTQYF
TRBV6-1	-	-	TRBJ1-3	TGTGCCAGCAGTGAAGTCGGAAACACCATATATTTT	CASSEVGNTIYF
TRBV6-6	-	-	TRBJ1-2	TGTGCCAGCAGTTACTCAGGGACGGCTAGCGGCTACACCTTC	CASSYSGTASGYTF
TRBV5-4	TRBD2	-	TRBJ2-5	TGTGCCAGCAGGCGTGGGACTAGCGGGAGTTTTGAGACCCAGTACTTC	CASRRGTSGSFETQYF
TRBV5-1	-	-	TRBJ1-2	TGCGCCAGCAGCTCGCCCCCGGACAGAAGGGATGATGGCTACACCTTC	CASSSPPDRRDDGYTF
TRBV6-1	-	-	TRBJ2-7	TGTGCCAGCAGTGAACGGGGTCCCTACGAGCAGTACTTC	CASSERGPYEQYF
TRBV28	-	once	TRBJ2-7	TGTGCCAGCAGTTTATATGGGGTCTGGAACGAGCAGTACTTC	CASSLYGVWNEQYF
TRBV14	TRBD1	-	TRBJ2-5	TGTGCCAGCAGGCCCGGGACAGGGGCCATGGAGACCCAGTACTTC	CASRPGTGAMETQYF
TRBV6-5	TRBD1	-	TRBJ2-3	TGTGCCAGCAGGCAGCAGACAGGGAGCACAGATACGCAGTATTTT	CASRQQTGSTDTQYF
TRBV28	-	-	TRBJ1-4	TGTGCCAGCAGTTTCTCGGGGCAACAGGAAAAACTGTTTTTT	CASSFSGQQEKLFF
TRBV5-6	TRBD1	-	TRBJ1-1	TGTGCCAGCAGCTTAGGACAGGGTCCCCGGAGGTGGACTGAAGCTTTCTTT	CASSLGQGPRRWTEAFF
TRBV27	-	-	TRBJ1-5	TGTGCCAGCAGTTGGGGACGTCCCGGGTTTGTTCAGCCCCAGCATTTT	CASSWGRPGFVQPQHF
TRBV5-1	TRBD1	-	TRBJ2-5	TGCGCCAGCGGGTTCATACAGGGGGAGACCCAGTACTTC	CASGFIQGETQYF
TRBV7-6	TRBD2	medium-sized	TRBJ2-1	TGTGCCAGCAGCACCCGGACTAGCGGGAGGGCACGCTACAATGAGCAGTTCTTC	CASSTRTSGRARYNEQFF
TRBV5-6	-	-	TRBJ2-2	TGTGCCAGCAGCTTGGGTTATATGAACACCGGGGAGCTGTTTTTT	CASSLGYMNTGELFF
TRBV5-4	TRBD1	few	TRBJ1-1	TGTGCCAGCAGCCCCAAGCCGGGACAGGGAACTGAAGCTTTCTTT	CASSPKPGQGTEAFF
TRBV2	TRBD1	medium-sized	TRBJ2-4	TGTGCCAGCATCCGGACAGGGCTGGGACAAAACATTCAGTACTTC	CASIRTGLGQNIQYF
TRBV28	TRBD2	-	TRBJ2-1	TGTGCCAGCAGTTTATTGGGCGGGAGGGCCATCAATGAGCAGTTCTTC	CASSLLGGRAINEQFF
TRBV20-1	-	few	TRBJ2-5	TGCAGCGGGCAAGGCCAAGAGACCCAGTACTTC	CSGQGQETQYF
TRBV29-1	TRBD1	-	TRBJ1-2	TGCAGCGGCACAGGGGGCTATGGCTACACCTTC	CSGTGGYGYTF
TRBV9	-	once	TRBJ2-1	TGTGCCAGCAGCCCCGTAGGAGGCTACAATGAGCAGTTCTTC	CASSPVGGYNEQFF
TRBV30	TRBD2	-	TRBJ2-5	TGTGCCTGGAGTGTCCGACTAGCGACGTACCAAGAGACCCAGTACTTC	CAWSVRLATYQETQYF
TRBV28	TRBD2	-	TRBJ2-2	TGTGCCAGCAGTTTCTACGGACTAGCGGGAGGGCTGGGCACCGGGGAGCTGTTTTTT	CASSFYGLAGGLGTGELFF
TRBV4-3	-	-	TRBJ2-2	TGCGCCAGCAGCGTAGCGGAGAACACCGGGGAGCTGTTTTTT	CASSVAENTGELFF
TRBV9	-	-	TRBJ1-2	TGTGCCAGCAGCGATTGGGGAAATGGCTACACCTTC	CASSDWGNGYTF
TRBV7-3	-	-	TRBJ2-3	TGTGCCAGCAGCCTACAGCCGGGTACGCAGTATTTT	CASSLQPGTQYF
TRBV19	-	-	TRBJ1-4	TGTGCCAGTAGTACAAGACAGTCAACTAATGAAAAACTGTTTTTT	CASSTRQSTNEKLFF
TRBV5-1	-	-	TRBJ2-7	TGCGCCAGCAGTTTAGACAGATACTCCTACGAGCAGTACTTC	CASSLDRYSYEQYF
TRBV9	TRBD1	-	TRBJ1-2	TGTGCCAGCAGCGCCGGACAGGGAAACTATGGCTACACCTTC	CASSAGQGNYGYTF
TRBV28	-	-	TRBJ1-2	TGTGCCAGCAGTTTAGGGACGGAAGTTTTCTATGGCTACACCTTC	CASSLGTEVFYGYTF
TRBV9	-	-	TRBJ2-1	TGTGCCAGCAGCGAAACTAGGGGAGGACTGAACTTGGGTGAGCAGTTCTTC	CASSETRGGLNLGEQFF
TRBV27	TRBD1	-	TRBJ2-1	TGTGCCAGCAGTTTAGGAGACAGGGCGTGGGGTGAGCAGTTCTTC	CASSLGDRAWGEQFF
TRBV29-1	TRBD1	-	TRBJ2-7	TGCAGCGTAGGGCGGACAGGTCTTAATTACGAGCAGTACTTC	CSVGRTGLNYEQYF
TRBV30	-	-	TRBJ1-1	TGTGCCTCCACCGGAAGGGGGACTGAAGCTTTCTTT	CASTGRGTEAFF
TRBV7-9	TRBD1	few	TRBJ1-2	TGTGCCAGCTTATCTGGGGGACAGGACGGGAGCTATGGCTACACCTTC	CASLSGGQDGSYGYTF
TRBV7-2	TRBD1	-	TRBJ2-1	TGTGCCAGCAGCTTAGGTTACAGGGGGAACAATGAGCAGTTCTTC	CASSLGYRGNNEQFF
TRBV4-1	-	once	TRBJ2-5	TGCGCCAGCAGTCCCCAGGAGAACCAAGAGACCCAGTACTTC	CASSPQENQETQYF
TRBV5-1	-	-	TRBJ1-5	TGCGCCAGCAGCTTGGATAGGGGTTGGGGTCAGCCCCAGCATTTT	CASSLDRGWGQPQHF
TRBV6-5	TRBD1	-	TRBJ1-1	TGTGCCAGCAGTTATGGGACAGGGGTTAGGGAAGCTTTCTTT	CASSYGTGVREAFF
TRBV5-1	-	-	TRBJ2-7	TGCGCCAGCAGCTCCGGGGGTAACCCCCTCGAGCAGTACTTC	CASSSGGNPLEQYF
TRBV7-9	-	-	TRBJ1-4	TGTGCCAGCAGCTTTGGTTCTGGGACGGGAAAACTGTTTTTT	CASSFGSGTGKLFF
TRBV4-2	TRBD2	few	TRBJ2-1	TGTGCCAGCAGCCAATCGGCGGGAGGTTATAATGAGCAGTTCTTC	CASSQSAGGYNEQFF